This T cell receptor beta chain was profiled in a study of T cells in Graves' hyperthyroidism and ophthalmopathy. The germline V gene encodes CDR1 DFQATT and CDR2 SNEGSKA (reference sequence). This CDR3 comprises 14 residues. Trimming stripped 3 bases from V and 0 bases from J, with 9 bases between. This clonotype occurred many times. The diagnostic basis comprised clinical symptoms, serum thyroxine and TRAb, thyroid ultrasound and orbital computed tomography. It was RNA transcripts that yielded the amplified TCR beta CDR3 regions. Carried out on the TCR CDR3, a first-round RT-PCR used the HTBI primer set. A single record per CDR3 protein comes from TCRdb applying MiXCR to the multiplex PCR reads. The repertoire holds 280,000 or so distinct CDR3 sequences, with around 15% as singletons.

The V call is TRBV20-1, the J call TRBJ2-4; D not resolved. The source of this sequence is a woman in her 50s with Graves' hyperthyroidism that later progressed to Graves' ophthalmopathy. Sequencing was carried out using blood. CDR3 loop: CSASVSLAKNIQYF. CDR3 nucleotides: TGCAGTGCTAGCGTTTCGTTAGCCAAAAACATTCAGTACTTC.